This T cell receptor beta chain emerged from a study of regulatory T cells in long-lasting Graves disease. Across the whole study: Persistent cases took antithyroid drugs over 5 years and stayed TSH receptor antibody positive. Overall study results and limits: Sample size was small, which may have lowered accuracy.

A remark on this clonotype: The target antigen is unknown.

Investigators prepared the TCR beta libraries by applying iRepertoire HTBI primers and Arm-PCR of CDR3 regions. TCRdb analysed the multiplex PCR reads with MiXCR anew, one entry per CDR3 protein. This table has more than 350,000 distinct CDR3 sequences, under 25% appearing once. Time point denoted: persistent/refractory GD, antithyroid drugs over 5 years with positive TRAb. Extracted RNA from PBMCs served as the source of the TCR library. Patients met American Thyroid Association criteria for Graves' disease. Roughly 9.2-milliliter peripheral blood samples went into EDTA tubes. Germline-derived CDR1 and CDR2 are SGHAT and FQNNGV. V lost 2 bases, J lost 1 base, and 12 bases lay in between. The CDR3 totals 15 residues.

The chain recombines TRBV11-2 with TRBJ2-7; a weak D match, TRBD1 (6 bases). Sequences were derived from peripheral blood mononuclear cells (PBMCs), sampled when the disease was refractory, from a patient treated with antithyroid drugs. This receptor was identified in a female donor with Graves disease. Written as DNA, the CDR3 is TGTGCCAGCAGCTTATTCGGGACAATTTCCTACGAGCAGTACTTC. It codes for CASSLFGTISYEQYF.